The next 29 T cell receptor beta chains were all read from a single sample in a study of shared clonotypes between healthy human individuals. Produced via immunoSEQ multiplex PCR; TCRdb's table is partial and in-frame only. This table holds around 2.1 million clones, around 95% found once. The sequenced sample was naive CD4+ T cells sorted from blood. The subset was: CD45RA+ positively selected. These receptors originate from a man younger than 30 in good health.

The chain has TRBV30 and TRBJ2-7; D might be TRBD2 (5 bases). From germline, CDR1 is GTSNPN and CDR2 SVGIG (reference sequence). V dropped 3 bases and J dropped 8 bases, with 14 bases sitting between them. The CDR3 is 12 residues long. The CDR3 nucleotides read TGTGCCTGGAGCTCCGGGGTGGGGAAGCAGTACTTC. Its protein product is CAWSSGVGKQYF.

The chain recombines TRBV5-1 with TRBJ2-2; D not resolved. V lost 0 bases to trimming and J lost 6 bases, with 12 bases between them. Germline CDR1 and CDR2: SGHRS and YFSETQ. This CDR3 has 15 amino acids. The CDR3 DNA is TGCGCCAGCAGCTTGGATGGCTGGGTTCCCGGGGAGCTGTTTTTT. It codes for CASSLDGWVPGELFF.

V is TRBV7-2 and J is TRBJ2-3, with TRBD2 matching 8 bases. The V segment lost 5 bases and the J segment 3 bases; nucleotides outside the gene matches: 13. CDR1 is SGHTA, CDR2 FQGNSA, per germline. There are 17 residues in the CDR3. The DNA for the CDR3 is TGTGCCAGCAGCCCCCGGACCCCCGGGGGGGGGACAGATACGCAGTATTTT. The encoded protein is CASSPRTPGGGTDTQYF. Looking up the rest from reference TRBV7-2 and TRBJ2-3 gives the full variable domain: GAGVSQSPSNKVTEKGKDVELRCDPISGHTALYWYRQSLGQGLEFLIYFQGNSAPDKSGLPSDRFSAERTGGSVSTLTIQRTQQEDSAVYLCASSPRTPGGGTDTQYFGPGTRLTVL.

CDR3 amino acids: CASSPNRIPGTQYF. CDR3 bases: TGTGCCAGCAGCCCCAACCGAATCCCCGGGACCCAGTACTTC. V and J are TRBV7-2 and TRBJ2-5; D unresolved. Per germline, CDR1 SGHTA and CDR2 FQGNSA. Trimming took off 5 bases at V and 7 bases at J, with 17 bases between the two ends. CDR3 length: 14 residues.

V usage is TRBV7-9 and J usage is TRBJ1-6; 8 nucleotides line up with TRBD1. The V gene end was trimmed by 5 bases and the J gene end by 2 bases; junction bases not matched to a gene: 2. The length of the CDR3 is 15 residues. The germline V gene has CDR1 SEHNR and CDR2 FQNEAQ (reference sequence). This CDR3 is CASSQGAAYNSPLHF. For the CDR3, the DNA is TGTGCCAGCAGCCAGGGGGCCGCCTATAATTCACCCCTCCACTTT.

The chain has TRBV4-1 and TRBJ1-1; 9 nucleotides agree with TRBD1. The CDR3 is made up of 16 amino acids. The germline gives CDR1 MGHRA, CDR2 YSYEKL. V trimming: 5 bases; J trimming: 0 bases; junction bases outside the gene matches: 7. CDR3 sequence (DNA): TGCGCCAGCAGCTTAGGGACAGGGTTCATGAACACTGAAGCTTTCTTT. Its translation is CASSLGTGFMNTEAFF.

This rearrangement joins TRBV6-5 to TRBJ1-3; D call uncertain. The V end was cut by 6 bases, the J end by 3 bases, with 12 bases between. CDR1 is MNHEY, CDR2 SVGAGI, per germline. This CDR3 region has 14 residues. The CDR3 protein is CASRLGGLGNTIYF. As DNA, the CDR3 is TGTGCCAGCAGGCTGGGCGGCCTTGGAAACACCATATATTTT.

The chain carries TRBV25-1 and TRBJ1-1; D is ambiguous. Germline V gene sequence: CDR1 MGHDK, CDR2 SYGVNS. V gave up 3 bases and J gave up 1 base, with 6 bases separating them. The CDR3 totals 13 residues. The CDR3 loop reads CASSDRANTEAFF. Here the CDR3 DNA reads TGTGCCAGCAGTGATCGGGCGAACACTGAAGCTTTCTTT.

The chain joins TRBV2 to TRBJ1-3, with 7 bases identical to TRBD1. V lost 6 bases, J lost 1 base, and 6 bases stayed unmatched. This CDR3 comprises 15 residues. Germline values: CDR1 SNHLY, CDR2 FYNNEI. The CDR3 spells CASRTGVGSGNTIYF. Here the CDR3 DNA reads TGTGCCAGCAGAACAGGGGTTGGTTCTGGAAACACCATATATTTT.

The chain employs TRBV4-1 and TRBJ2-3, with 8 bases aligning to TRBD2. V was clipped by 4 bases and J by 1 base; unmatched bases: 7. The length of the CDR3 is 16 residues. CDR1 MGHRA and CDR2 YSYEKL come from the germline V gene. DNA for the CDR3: TGCGCCAGCAGCCTTGCACAGACTAGCGGCACAGATACGCAGTATTTT. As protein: CASSLAQTSGTDTQYF.

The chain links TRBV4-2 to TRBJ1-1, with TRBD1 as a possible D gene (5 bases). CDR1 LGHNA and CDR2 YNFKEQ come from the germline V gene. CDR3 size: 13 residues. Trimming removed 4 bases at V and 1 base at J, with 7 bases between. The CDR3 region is CASSPGGNTEAFF. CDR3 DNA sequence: TGTGCCAGCAGCCCCGGGGGGAACACTGAAGCTTTCTTT.

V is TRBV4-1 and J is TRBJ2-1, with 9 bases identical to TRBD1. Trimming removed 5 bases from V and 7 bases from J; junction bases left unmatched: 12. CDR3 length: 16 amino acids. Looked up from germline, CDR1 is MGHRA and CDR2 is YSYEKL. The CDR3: CASSSVRDREYNEQFF. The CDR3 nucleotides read TGCGCCAGCAGCTCCGTCCGGGACAGGGAATATAATGAGCAGTTCTTC.

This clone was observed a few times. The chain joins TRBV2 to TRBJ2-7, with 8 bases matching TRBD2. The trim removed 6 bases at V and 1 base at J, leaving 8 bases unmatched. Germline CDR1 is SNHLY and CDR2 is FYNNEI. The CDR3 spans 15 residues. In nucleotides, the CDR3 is TGTGCCAGCAGGGCGGGGGGATGGCCTTCCTACGAGCAGTACTTC. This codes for CASRAGGWPSYEQYF.

The CDR3 nucleotides read TGTGCCATCAGTGAGCCAGGGACAGGGGTAGGTTCACCCCTCCACTTT. Translation gives CAISEPGTGVGSPLHF. The chain couples TRBV10-3 to TRBJ1-6, with 10 bases fitting TRBD1. Germline-derived CDR1 and CDR2 are ENHRY and SYGVKD. CDR3 length: 16 amino acids. V lost 2 bases, J lost 9 bases, and 7 bases stayed unmatched.

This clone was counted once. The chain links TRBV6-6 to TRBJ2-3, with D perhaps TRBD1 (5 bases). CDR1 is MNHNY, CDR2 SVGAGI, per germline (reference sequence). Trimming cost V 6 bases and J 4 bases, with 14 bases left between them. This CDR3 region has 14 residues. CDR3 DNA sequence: TGTGCCAGCAGGGACACAGCCAACGCAGATACGCAGTATTTT. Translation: CASRDTANADTQYF.

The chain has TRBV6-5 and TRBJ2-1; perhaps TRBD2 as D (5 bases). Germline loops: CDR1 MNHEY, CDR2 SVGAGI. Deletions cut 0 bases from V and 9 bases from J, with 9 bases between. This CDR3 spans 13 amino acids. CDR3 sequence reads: CASSYSRGSEQFF. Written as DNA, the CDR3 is TGTGCCAGCAGTTACTCGAGAGGGAGTGAGCAGTTCTTC.

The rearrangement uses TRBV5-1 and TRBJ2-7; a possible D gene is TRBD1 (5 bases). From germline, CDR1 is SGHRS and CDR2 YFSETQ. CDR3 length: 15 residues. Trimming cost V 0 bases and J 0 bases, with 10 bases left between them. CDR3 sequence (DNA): TGCGCCAGCAGCTTGGCCACAGGAGTCTCCTACGAGCAGTACTTC. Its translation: CASSLATGVSYEQYF. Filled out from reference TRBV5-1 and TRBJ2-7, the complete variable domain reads KAGVTQTPRYLIKTRGQQVTLSCSPISGHRSVSWYQQTPGQGLQFLFEYFSETQRNKGNFPGRFSGRQFSNSRSEMNVSTLELGDSALYLCASSLATGVSYEQYFGPGTRLTVT.

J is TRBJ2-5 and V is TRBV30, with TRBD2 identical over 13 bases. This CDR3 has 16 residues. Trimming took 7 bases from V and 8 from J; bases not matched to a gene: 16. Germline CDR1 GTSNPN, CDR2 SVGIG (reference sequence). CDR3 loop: CALVAWVTSGGKTQYF. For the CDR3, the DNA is TGTGCCTTGGTCGCTTGGGTGACTAGCGGGGGGAAAACCCAGTACTTC.

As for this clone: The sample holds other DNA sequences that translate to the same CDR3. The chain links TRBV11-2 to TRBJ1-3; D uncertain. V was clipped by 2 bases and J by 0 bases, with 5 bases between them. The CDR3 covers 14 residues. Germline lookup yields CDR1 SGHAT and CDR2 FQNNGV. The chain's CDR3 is CASSLQSSGNTIYF. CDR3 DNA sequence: TGTGCCAGCAGCTTACAGAGCTCTGGAAACACCATATATTTT. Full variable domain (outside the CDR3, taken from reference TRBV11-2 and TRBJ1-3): EAGVAQSPRYKIIEKRQSVAFWCNPISGHATLYWYQQILGQGPKLLIQFQNNGVVDDSQLPKDRFSAERLKGVDSTLKIQPAKLEDSAVYLCASSLQSSGNTIYFGEGSWLTVV.

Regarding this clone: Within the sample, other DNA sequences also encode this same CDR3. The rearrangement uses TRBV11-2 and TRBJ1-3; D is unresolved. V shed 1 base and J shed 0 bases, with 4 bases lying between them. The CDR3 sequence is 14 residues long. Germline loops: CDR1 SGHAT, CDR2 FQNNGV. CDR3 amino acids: CASSLGVSGNTIYF. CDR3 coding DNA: TGTGCCAGCAGCTTAGGAGTCTCTGGAAACACCATATATTTT.

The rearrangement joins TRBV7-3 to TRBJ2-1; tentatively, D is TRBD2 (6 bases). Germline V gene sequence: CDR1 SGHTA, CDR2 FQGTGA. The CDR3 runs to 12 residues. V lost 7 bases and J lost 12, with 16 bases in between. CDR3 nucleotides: TGTGCCAGCACCAGTCAGGGACTTGTGCAGTTCTTC. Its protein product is CASTSQGLVQFF.

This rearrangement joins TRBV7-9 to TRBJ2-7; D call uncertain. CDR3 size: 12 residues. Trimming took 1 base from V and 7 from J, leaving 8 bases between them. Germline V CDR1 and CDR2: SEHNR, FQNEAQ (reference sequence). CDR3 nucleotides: TGTGCCAGCAGCTTAGTTCGGCCAGAGCAGTACTTC. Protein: CASSLVRPEQYF.

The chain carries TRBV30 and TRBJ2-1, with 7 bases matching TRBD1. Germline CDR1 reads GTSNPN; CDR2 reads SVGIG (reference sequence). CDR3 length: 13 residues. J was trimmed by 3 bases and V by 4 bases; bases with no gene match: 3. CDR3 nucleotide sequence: TGTGCCTGGACCAGGGGGATCTACAATGAGCAGTTCTTC. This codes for CAWTRGIYNEQFF.

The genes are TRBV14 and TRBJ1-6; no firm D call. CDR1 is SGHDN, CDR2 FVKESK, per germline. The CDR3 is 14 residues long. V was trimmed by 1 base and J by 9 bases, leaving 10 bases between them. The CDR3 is CASSQGWRSSPLHF. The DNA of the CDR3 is TGTGCCAGCAGCCAAGGGTGGCGGAGTTCACCCCTCCACTTT. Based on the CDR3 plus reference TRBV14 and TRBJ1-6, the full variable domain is EAGVTQFPSHSVIEKGQTVTLRCDPISGHDNLYWYRRVMGKEIKFLLHFVKESKQDESGMPNNRFLAERTGGTYSTLKVQPAELEDSGVYFCASSQGWRSSPLHFGNGTRLTVT.

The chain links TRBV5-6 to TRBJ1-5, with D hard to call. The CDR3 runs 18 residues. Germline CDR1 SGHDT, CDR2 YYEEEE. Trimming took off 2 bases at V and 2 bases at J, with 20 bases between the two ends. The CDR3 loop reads CASSFYFQAGSGNQPQHF. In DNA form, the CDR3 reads TGTGCCAGCAGCTTTTACTTCCAGGCGGGGAGCGGCAATCAGCCCCAGCATTTT.

As DNA, the CDR3 is TGTGCCTTCAGCTGGGACAGGGCACGCTACGAGCAGTACTTC. It is translated as CAFSWDRARYEQYF. The chain recombines TRBV30 with TRBJ2-7, with 9 bases that match TRBD1. The CDR3 length is 14 residues. V lost 7 bases to trimming and J lost 3 bases; unmatched junction nucleotides: 10. Germline CDR1 is GTSNPN and CDR2 is SVGIG (reference sequence).

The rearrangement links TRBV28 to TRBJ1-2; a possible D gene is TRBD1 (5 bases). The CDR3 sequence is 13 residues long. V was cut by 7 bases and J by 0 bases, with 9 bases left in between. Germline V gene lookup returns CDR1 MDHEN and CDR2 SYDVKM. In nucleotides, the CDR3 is TGTGCCAGCATCGCAGGGACTAACTATGGCTACACCTTC. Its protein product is CASIAGTNYGYTF.

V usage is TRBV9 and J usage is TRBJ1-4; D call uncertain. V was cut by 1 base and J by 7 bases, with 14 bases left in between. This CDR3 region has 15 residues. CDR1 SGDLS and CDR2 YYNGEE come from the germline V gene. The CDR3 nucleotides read TGTGCCAGCAGCGTAAGTCCCGGGGTCGGTGAAAAACTGTTTTTT. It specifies CASSVSPGVGEKLFF.

The CDR3 DNA reads as TGTGCCAGCGGGGGGGATTTACCGGGACTAGCGGTTTCCTACGAGCAGTACTTC. Encoded protein: CASGGDLPGLAVSYEQYF. The gene calls are TRBV2 and TRBJ2-7; 11 bases fit TRBD2. V gave up 8 bases and J gave up 1 base; unmatched junction bases: 16. The CDR3 totals 18 residues. CDR1 and CDR2 from the germline V gene are SNHLY and FYNNEI. Full variable domain (rest looked up from reference TRBV2 and TRBJ2-7): EPEVTQTPSHQVTQMGQEVILRCVPISNHLYFYWYRQILGQKVEFLVSFYNNEISEKSEIFDDQFSVERPDGSNFTLKIRSTKLEDSAMYFCASGGDLPGLAVSYEQYFGPGTRLTVT.